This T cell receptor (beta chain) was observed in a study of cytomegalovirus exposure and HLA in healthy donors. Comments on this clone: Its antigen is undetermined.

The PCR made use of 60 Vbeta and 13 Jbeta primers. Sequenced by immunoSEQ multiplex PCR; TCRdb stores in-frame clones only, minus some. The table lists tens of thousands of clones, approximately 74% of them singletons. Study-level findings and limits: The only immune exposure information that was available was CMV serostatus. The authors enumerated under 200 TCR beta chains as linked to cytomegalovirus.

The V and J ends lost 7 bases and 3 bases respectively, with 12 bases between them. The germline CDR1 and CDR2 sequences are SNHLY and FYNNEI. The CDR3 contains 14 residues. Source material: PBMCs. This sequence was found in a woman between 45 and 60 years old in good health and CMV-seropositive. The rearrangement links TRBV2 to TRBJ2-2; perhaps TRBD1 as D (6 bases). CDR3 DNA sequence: TGTGCCAGCAAGGGGGACACCCACACCGGGGAGCTGTTTTTT. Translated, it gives CASKGDTHTGELFF. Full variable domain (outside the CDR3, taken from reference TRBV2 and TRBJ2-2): EPEVTQTPSHQVTQMGQEVILRCVPISNHLYFYWYRQILGQKVEFLVSFYNNEISEKSEIFDDQFSVERPDGSNFTLKIRSTKLEDSAMYFCASKGDTHTGELFFGEGSRLTVL.